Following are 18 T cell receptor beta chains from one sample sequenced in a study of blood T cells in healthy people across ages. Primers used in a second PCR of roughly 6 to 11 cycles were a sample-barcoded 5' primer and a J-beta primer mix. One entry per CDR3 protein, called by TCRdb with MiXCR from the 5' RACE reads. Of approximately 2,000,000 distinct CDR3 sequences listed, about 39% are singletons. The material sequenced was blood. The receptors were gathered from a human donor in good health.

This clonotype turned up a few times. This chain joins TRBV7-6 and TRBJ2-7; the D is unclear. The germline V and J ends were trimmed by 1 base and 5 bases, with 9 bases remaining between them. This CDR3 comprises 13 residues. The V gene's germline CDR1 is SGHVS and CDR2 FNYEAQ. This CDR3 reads CASSLGARNEQYF. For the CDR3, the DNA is TGTGCCAGCAGCTTAGGGGCTCGGAACGAGCAGTACTTC.

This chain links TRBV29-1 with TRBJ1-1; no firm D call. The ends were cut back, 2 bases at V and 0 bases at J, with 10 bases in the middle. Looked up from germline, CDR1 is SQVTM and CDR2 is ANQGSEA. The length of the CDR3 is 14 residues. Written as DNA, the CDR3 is TGCAGCGTTGAACCAGTCCTCATGAACACTGAAGCTTTCTTT. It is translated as CSVEPVLMNTEAFF.

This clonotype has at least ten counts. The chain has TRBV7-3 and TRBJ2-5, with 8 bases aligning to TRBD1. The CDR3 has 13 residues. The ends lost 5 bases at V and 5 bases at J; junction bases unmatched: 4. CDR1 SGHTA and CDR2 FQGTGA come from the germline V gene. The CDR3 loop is CASSRTGWETQYF. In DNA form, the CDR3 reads TGTGCCAGCAGCCGGACAGGGTGGGAGACCCAGTACTTC.

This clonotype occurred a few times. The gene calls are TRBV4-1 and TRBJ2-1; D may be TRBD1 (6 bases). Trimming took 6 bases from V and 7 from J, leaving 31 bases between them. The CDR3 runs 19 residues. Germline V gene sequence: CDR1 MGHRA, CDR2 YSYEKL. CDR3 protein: CASRRRIPSQQGSRNEQFF. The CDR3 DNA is TGCGCCAGCAGGCGACGAATTCCTAGCCAGCAGGGGTCGAGGAATGAGCAGTTCTTC.

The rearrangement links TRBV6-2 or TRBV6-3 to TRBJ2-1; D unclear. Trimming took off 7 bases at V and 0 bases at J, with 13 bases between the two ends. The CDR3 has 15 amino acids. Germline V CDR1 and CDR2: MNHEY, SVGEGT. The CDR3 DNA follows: TGTGCCAGCACCCAAGGGCACCCCTCCTACAATGAGCAGTTCTTC. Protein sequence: CASTQGHPSYNEQFF.

Written as DNA, the CDR3 is TGCAGTGCTAGTTTCAGGGCCCTCCAAGAGACCCAGTACTTC. Translation gives CSASFRALQETQYF. The chain couples TRBV20-1 to TRBJ2-5, with D perhaps matching TRBD1 (5 bases). V shed 3 bases and J shed 1 base, with 12 bases lying between them. The CDR3 has 14 amino acids. Germline CDR1 DFQATT, CDR2 SNEGSKA (reference sequence).

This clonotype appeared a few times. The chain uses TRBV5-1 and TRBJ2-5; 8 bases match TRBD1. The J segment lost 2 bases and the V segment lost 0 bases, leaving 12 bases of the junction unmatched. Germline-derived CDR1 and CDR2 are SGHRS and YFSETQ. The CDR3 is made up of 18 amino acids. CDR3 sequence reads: CASSLGRGHRDRQETQYF. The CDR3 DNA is TGCGCCAGCAGCTTGGGCAGGGGGCATCGCGACAGGCAAGAGACCCAGTACTTC. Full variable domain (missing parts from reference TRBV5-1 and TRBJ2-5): KAGVTQTPRYLIKTRGQQVTLSCSPISGHRSVSWYQQTPGQGLQFLFEYFSETQRNKGNFPGRFSGRQFSNSRSEMNVSTLELGDSALYLCASSLGRGHRDRQETQYFGPGTRLLVL.

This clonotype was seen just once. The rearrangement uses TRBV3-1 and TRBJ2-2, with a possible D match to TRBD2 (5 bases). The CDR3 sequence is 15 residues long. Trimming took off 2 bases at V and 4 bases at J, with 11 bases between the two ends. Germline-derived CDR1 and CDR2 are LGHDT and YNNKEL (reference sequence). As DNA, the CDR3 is TGTGCCAGCAGCCAACGGCTAGCTGTCACCGGGGAGCTGTTTTTT. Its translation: CASSQRLAVTGELFF.

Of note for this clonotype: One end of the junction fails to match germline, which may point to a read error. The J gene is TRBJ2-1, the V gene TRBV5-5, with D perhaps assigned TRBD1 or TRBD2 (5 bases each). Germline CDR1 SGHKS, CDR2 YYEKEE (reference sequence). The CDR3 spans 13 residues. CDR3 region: CASNLGRYGEQFF. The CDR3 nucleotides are TGTGCCAGCAACTTGGGACGGTATGGTGAGCAGTTCTTC.

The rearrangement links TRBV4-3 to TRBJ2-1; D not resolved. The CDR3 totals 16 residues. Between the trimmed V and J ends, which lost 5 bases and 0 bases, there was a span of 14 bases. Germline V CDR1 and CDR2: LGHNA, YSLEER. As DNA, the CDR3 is TGCGCCAGCAGCGCCCGACTTACCGGCTCCTACAATGAGCAGTTCTTC. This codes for CASSARLTGSYNEQFF.

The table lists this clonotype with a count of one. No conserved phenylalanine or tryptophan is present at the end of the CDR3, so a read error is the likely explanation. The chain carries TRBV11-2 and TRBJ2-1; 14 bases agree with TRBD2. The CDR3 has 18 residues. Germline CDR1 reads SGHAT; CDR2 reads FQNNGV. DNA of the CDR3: TGTGCCAGCAGCCCCGGGACTAGCGGGAGATTCTCCTTCAATGAGCAGTTCTGC. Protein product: CASSPGTSGRFSFNEQFC.

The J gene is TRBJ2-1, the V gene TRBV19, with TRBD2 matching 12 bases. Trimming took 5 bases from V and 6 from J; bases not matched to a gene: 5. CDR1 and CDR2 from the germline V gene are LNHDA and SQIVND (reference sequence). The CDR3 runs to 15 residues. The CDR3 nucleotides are TGTGCCAGTAGTGCACAGACTAGCGGGAGCAATGAGCAGTTCTTC. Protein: CASSAQTSGSNEQFF.

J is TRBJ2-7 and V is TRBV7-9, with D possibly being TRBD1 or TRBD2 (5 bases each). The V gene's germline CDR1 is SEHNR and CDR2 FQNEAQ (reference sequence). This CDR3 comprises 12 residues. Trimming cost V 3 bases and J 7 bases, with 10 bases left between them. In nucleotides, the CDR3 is TGTGCCAGCAGCTTTGAGGGGTGGGAGCAGTACTTC. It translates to CASSFEGWEQYF.

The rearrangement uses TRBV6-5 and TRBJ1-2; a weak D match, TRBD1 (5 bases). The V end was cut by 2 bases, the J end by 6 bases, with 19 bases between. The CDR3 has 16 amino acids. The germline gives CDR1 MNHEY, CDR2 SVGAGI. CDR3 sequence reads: CASSYNGQGRTDGYTF. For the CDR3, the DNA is TGTGCCAGCAGTTACAATGGCCAGGGAAGAACGGATGGCTACACCTTC.

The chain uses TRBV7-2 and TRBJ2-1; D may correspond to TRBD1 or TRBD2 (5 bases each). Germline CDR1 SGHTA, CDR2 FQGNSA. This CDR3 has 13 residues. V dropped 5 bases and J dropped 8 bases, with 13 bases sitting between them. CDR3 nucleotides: TGTGCCAGCAGCCCGGCGAGGGGTTATGAGCAGTTCTTC. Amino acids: CASSPARGYEQFF.

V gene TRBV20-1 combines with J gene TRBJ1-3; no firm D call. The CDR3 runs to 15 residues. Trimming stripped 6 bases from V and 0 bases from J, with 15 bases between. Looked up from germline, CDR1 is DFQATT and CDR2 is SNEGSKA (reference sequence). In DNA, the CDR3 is TGCAGTGCCAAATTACGGACGGGCTCTGGAAACACCATATATTTT. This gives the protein CSAKLRTGSGNTIYF.

The CDR3 coding sequence is TGTGCCAGCAGCTTACCCACTTACTCCTACAATGAGCAGTTCTTC. Encoded protein: CASSLPTYSYNEQFF. The rearrangement joins TRBV7-3 to TRBJ2-1, with unresolved D. The CDR3 runs to 15 residues. V was trimmed by 2 bases and J by 0 bases, leaving 8 bases between them. The V gene's germline CDR1 is SGHTA and CDR2 FQGTGA.

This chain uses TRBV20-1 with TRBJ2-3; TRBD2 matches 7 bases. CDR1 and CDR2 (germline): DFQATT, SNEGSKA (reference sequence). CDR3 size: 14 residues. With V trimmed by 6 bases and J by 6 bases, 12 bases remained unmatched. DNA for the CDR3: TGCAGTGCGATAGGGAGGGGCCGGAGGGATACGCAGTATTTT. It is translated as CSAIGRGRRDTQYF.